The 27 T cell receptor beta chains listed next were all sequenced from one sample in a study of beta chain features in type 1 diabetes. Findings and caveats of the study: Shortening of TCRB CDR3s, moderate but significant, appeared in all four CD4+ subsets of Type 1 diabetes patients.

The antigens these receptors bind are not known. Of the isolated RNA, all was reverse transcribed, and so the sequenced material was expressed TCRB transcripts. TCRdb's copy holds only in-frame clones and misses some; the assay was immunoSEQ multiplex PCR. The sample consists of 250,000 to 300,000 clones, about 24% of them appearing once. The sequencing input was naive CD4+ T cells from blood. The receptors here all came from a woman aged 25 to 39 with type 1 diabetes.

The DNA for the CDR3 is TGTGCCAGTAGTCGTACTGAAGCTTTCTTT. Amino acid sequence: CASSRTEAFF. This chain uses TRBV7-9 with TRBJ1-1; D uncertain. Germline loops: CDR1 SEHNR, CDR2 FQNEAQ (reference sequence). Trimming removed 9 bases at V and 5 bases at J, with 7 bases between. The CDR3 has 10 amino acids. Filled out from reference TRBV7-9 and TRBJ1-1, the complete variable domain reads DTGVSQNPRHKITKRGQNVTFRCDPISEHNRLYWYRQTLGQGPEFLTYFQNEAQLEKSRLLSDRFSAERPKGSFSTLEIQRTEQGDSAMYLCASSRTEAFFGQGTRLTVV.

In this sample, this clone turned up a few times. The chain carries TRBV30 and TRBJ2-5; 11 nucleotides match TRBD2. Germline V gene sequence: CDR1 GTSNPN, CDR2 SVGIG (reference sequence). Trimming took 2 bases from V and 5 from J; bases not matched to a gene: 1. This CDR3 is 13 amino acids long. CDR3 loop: CAWSRTSGETQYF. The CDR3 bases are TGTGCCTGGAGTCGGACTAGCGGGGAGACCCAGTACTTC.

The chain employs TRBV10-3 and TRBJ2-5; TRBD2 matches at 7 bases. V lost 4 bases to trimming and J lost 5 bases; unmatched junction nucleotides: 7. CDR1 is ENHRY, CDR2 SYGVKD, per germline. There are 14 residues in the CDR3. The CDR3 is CAISVGGDEETQYF. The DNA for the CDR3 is TGTGCCATCAGTGTGGGAGGGGACGAGGAGACCCAGTACTTC.

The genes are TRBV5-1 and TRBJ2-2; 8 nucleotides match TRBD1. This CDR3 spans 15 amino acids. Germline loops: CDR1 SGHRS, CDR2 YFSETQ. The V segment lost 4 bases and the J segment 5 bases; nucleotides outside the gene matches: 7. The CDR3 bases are TGCGCCAGCAGCACGGGACAGGCTAAGACCGGGGAGCTGTTTTTT. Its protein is CASSTGQAKTGELFF.

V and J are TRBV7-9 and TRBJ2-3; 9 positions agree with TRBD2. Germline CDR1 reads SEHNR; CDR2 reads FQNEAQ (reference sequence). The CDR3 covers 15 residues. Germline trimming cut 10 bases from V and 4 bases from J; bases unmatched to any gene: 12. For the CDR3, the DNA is TGTGCCATACATACGGCGGGAGGGCCCTCAGATACGCAGTATTTT. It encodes CAIHTAGGPSDTQYF.

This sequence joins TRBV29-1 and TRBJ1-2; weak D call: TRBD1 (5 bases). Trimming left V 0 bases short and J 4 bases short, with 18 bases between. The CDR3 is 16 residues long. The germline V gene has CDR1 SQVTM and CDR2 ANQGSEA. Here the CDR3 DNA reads TGCAGCGTTGAAGATGTTCTGGACACCCAAACCTATGGCTACACCTTC. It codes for CSVEDVLDTQTYGYTF.

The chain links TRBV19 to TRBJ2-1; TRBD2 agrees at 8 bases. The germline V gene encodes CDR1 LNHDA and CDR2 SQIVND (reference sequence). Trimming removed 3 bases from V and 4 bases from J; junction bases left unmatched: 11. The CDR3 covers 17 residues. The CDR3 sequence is CASSMGLGGRVYNEQFF. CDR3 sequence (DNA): TGTGCCAGTAGTATGGGACTAGGCGGGAGAGTTTACAATGAGCAGTTCTTC.

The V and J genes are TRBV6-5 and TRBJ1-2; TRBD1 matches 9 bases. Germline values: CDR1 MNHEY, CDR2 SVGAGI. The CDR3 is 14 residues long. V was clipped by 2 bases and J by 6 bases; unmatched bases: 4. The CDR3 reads CASSYRRTGDGYTF. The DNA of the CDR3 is TGTGCCAGCAGTTACCGGAGGACAGGGGATGGCTACACCTTC.

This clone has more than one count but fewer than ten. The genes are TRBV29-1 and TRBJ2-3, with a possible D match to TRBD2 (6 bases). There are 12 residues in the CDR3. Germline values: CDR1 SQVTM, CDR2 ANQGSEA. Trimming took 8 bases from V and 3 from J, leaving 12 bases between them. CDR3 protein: CSSRGGTDTQYF. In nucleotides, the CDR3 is TGCAGCTCCCGTGGGGGGACAGATACGCAGTATTTT.

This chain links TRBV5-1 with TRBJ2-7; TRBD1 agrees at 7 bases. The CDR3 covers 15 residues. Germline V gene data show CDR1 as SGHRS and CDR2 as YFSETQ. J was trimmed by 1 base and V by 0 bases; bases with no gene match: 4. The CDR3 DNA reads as TGCGCCAGCAGCTTGGCCGGGACAGCATCCTACGAGCAGTACTTC. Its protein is CASSLAGTASYEQYF.

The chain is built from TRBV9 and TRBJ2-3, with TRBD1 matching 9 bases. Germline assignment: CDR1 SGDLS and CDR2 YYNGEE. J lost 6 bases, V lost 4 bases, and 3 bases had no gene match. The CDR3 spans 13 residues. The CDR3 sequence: CASSHGTGDTQYF. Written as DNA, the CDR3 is TGTGCCAGCAGCCACGGGACAGGGGATACGCAGTATTTT.

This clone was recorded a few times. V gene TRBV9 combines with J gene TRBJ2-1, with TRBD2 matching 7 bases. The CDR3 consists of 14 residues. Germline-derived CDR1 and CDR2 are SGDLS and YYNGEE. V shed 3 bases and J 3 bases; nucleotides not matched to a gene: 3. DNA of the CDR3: TGTGCCAGCAGCGCTCGCGGGAGCTACAATGAGCAGTTCTTC. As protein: CASSARGSYNEQFF.

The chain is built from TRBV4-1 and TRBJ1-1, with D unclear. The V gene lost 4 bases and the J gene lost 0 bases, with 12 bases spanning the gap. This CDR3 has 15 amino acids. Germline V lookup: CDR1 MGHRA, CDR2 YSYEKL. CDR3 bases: TGCGCCAGCAGCCGCCTTCGGGTGATGAACACTGAAGCTTTCTTT. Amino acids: CASSRLRVMNTEAFF.

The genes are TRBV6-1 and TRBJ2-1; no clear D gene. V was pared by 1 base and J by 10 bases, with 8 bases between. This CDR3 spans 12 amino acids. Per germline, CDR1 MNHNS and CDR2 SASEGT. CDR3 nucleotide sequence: TGTGCCAGCAGTGAAGTCTGGGCGGAGCAGTTCTTC. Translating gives CASSEVWAEQFF.

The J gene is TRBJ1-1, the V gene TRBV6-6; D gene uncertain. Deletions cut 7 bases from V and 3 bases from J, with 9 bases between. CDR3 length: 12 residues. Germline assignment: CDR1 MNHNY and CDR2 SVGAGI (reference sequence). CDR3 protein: CASNLQDTEAFF. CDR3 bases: TGTGCCAGCAACCTTCAGGACACTGAAGCTTTCTTT.

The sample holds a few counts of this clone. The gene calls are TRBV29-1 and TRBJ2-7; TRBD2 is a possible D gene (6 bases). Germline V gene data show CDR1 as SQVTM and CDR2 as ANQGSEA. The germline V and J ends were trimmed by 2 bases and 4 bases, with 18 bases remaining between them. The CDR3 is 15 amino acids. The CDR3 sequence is CSVETTSSDTYEQYF. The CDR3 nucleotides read TGCAGCGTTGAAACAACTAGCTCCGACACGTACGAGCAGTACTTC.

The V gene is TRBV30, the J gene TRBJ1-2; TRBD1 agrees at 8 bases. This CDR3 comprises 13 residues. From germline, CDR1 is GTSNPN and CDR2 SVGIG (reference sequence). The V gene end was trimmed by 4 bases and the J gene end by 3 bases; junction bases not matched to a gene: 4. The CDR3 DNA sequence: TGTGCCTGGACCCGGACAGGGTACTATGGCTACACCTTC. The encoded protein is CAWTRTGYYGYTF.

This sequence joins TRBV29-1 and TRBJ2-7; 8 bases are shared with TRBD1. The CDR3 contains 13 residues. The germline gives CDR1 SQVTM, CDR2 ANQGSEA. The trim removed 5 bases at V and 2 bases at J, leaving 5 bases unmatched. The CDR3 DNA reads TGCAGCGTTCGGACAGGGAGGCCCTACGAGCAGTACTTC. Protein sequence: CSVRTGRPYEQYF.

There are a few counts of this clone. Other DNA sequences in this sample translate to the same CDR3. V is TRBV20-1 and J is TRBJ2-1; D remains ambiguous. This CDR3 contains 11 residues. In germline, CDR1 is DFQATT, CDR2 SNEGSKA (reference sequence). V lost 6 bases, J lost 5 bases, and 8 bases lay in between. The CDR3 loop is CSAQLNNEQFF. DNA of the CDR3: TGCAGTGCCCAACTTAACAATGAGCAGTTCTTC.

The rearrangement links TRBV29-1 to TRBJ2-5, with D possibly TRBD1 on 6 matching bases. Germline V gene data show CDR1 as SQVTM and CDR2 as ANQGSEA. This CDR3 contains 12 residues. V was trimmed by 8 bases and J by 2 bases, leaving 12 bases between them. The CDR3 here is CSYSGQQETQYF. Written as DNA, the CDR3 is TGCAGCTATTCAGGACAGCAAGAGACCCAGTACTTC. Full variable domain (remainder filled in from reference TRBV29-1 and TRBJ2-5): SAVISQKPSRDICQRGTSLTIQCQVDSQVTMMFWYRQQPGQSLTLIATANQGSEATYESGFVIDKFPISRPNLTFSTLTVSNMSPEDSSIYLCSYSGQQETQYFGPGTRLLVL.

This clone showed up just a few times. CDR3 nucleotides: TGTGCCAGCAGTACGTTAGGAGTCGGCTATGGCTACACCTTC. As protein: CASSTLGVGYGYTF. The gene calls are TRBV25-1 and TRBJ1-2; D unresolved. CDR1 and CDR2 (germline): MGHDK, SYGVNS. This CDR3 is 14 amino acids long. Trimming pared 5 bases from V and 4 bases from J, leaving 14 bases between.

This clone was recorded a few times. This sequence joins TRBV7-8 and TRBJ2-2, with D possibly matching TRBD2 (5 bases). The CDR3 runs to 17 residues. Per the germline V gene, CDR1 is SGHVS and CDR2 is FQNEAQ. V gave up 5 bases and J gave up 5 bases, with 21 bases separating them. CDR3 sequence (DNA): TGTGCCAGCAGCAAAACCCCCGGTACTAGTGAGACCGGGGAGCTGTTTTTT. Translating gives CASSKTPGTSETGELFF. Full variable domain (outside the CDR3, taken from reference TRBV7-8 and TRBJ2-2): GAGVSQSPRYKVAKRGQDVALRCDPISGHVSLFWYQQALGQGPEFLTYFQNEAQLDKSGLPSDRFFAERPEGSVSTLKIQRTQQEDSAVYLCASSKTPGTSETGELFFGEGSRLTVL.

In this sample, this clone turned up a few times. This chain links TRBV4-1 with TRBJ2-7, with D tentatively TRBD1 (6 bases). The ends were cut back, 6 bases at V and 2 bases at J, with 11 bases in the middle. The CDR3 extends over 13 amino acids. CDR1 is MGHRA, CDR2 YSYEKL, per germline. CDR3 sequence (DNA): TGCGCCAGCAGAAAACAGGGTCCCTACGAGCAGTACTTC. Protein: CASRKQGPYEQYF.

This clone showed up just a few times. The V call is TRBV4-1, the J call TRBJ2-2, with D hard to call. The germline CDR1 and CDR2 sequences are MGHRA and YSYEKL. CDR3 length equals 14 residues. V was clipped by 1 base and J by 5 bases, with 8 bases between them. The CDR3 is CASSQVSATGELFF. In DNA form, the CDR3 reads TGCGCCAGCAGCCAAGTTTCTGCGACCGGGGAGCTGTTTTTT.

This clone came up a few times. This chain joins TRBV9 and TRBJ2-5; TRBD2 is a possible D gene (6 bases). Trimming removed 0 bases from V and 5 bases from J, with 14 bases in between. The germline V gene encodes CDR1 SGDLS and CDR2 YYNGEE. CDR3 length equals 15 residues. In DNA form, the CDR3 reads TGTGCCAGCAGCGTAGCTACTACGGGGGAGGAGACCCAGTACTTC. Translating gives CASSVATTGEETQYF.

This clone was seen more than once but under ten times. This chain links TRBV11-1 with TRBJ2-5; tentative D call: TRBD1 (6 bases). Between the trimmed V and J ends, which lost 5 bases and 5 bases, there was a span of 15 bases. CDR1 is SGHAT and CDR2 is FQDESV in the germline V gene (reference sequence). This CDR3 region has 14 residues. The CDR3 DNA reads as TGTGCCAGCAGCACCGGTGGGGGCTGGGAGACCCAGTACTTC. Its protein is CASSTGGGWETQYF.

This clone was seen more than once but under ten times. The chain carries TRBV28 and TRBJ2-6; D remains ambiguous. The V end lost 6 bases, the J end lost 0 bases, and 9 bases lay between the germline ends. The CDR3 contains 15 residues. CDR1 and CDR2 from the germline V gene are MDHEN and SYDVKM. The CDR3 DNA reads TGTGCCAGCAGGAACTTTATCTCTGGGGCCAACGTCCTGACTTTC. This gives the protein CASRNFISGANVLTF.